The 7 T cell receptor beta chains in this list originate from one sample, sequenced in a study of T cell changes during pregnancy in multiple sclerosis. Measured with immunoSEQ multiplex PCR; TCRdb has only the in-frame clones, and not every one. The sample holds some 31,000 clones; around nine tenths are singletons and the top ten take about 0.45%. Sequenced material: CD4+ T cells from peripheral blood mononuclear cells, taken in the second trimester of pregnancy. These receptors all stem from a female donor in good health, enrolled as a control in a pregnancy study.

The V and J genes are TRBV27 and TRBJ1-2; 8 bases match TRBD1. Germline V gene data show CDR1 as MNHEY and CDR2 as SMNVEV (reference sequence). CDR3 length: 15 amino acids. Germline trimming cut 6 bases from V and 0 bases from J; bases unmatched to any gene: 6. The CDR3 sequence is CASSWGTGANYGYTF. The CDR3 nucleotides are TGTGCCAGCAGCTGGGGGACAGGAGCTAACTATGGCTACACCTTC.

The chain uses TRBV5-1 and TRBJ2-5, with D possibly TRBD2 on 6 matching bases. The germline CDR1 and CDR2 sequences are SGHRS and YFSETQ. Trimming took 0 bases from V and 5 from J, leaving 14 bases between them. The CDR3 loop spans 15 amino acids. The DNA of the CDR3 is TGCGCCAGCAGCTTGGCGGTTTTTGGGGGGGAGACCCAGTACTTC. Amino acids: CASSLAVFGGETQYF.

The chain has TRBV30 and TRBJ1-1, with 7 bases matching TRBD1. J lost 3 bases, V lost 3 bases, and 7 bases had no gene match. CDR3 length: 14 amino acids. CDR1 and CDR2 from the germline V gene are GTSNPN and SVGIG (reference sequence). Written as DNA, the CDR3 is TGTGCCTGGAGACCTCCAGGGGGGCACACTGAAGCTTTCTTT. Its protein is CAWRPPGGHTEAFF. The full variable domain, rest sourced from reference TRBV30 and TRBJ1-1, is SQTIHQWPATLVQPVGSPLSLECTVEGTSNPNLYWYRQAAGRGLQLLFYSVGIGQISSEVPQNLSASRPQDRQFILSSKKLLLSDSGFYLCAWRPPGGHTEAFFGQGTRLTVV.

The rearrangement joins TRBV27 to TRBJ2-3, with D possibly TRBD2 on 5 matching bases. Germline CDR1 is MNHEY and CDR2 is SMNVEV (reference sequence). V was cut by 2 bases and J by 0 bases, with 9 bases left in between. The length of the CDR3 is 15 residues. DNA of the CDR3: TGTGCCAGCAGTTTACCGGGGTTAAGCACAGATACGCAGTATTTT. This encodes CASSLPGLSTDTQYF.

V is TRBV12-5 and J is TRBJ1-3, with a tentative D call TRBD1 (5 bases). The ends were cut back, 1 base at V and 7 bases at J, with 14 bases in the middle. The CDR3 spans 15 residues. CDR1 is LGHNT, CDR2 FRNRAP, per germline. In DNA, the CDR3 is TGTGCTAGTGGTTTGGGGGGATCGGCAGGGAACACCATATATTTT. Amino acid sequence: CASGLGGSAGNTIYF.

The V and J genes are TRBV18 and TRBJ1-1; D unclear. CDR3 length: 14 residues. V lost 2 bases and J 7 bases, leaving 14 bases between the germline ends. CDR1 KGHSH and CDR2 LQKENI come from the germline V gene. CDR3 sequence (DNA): TGTGCCAGCTCACCAACTGAGTATGCGGGTGAAGCTTTCTTT. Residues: CASSPTEYAGEAFF.

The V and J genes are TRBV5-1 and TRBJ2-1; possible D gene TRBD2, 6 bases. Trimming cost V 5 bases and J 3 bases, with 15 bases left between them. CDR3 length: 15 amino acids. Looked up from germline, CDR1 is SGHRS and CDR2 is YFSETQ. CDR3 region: CASRTGDWSYNEQFF. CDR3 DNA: TGCGCCAGCAGAACGGGGGACTGGAGCTACAATGAGCAGTTCTTC.